Each of the 22 T cell receptor beta chains below was sequenced from the same sample in a study of beta chain features in type 1 diabetes. Expressed TCRB transcripts got sequenced, as all isolated RNA was reverse transcribed. Clones were read by immunoSEQ multiplex PCR, and TCRdb kept only the in-frame ones, dropping some. This table has more than 85,000 clones, 40% appearing once. Input material: stem cell memory CD4+ T cells from blood. The receptors here all came from a woman aged 18 to 35 in good health.

J is TRBJ2-5 and V is TRBV2; 12 bases match TRBD2. The length of the CDR3 is 18 residues. V was clipped by 6 bases and J by 4 bases; unmatched bases: 15. Germline-derived CDR1 and CDR2 are SNHLY and FYNNEI. The CDR3 spells CASSGIPKLAGGGETQYF. DNA of the CDR3: TGTGCCAGCAGCGGAATACCTAAACTAGCGGGAGGTGGAGAGACCCAGTACTTC.

Only a few counts were recorded for this clone. The chain has TRBV5-1 and TRBJ2-3; 7 bases line up with TRBD1. CDR1 SGHRS and CDR2 YFSETQ come from the germline V gene. The junction had 6 bases not matched to a gene; V was cut back by 4 bases and J by 10 bases. The CDR3 runs 12 residues. DNA for the CDR3: TGCGCCAGCAGCCTGACAGGGAGAGCGCAGTATTTT. Translation: CASSLTGRAQYF.

The rearrangement links TRBV7-9 to TRBJ2-1; 13 bases are a match to TRBD2. The germline V gene encodes CDR1 SEHNR and CDR2 FQNEAQ (reference sequence). After removal of 5 bases from V and 7 bases from J, the junction contained 8 bases not matched to a gene. The CDR3 has 16 residues. CDR3 protein: CASSALLAGGGNEQFF. Written as DNA, the CDR3 is TGTGCCAGCAGCGCCCTACTAGCGGGAGGGGGGAATGAGCAGTTCTTC.

The rearrangement joins TRBV5-6 to TRBJ2-1; D uncertain. CDR3 size: 14 residues. The V end lost 4 bases, the J end lost 3 bases, and 11 bases lay between the germline ends. Germline V lookup: CDR1 SGHDT, CDR2 YYEEEE. The CDR3 region has the DNA TGTGCCAGCAGCCCCAGGCACCTCTACAATGAGCAGTTCTTC. Its protein is CASSPRHLYNEQFF.

Written as DNA, the CDR3 is TGTGCCAGCAGCTTAGGCGAAACAGGGACCTACGAGCAGTACTTC. As protein: CASSLGETGTYEQYF. The chain carries TRBV11-2 and TRBJ2-7; D is perhaps TRBD1 (6 bases). V shed 1 base and J shed 2 bases, with 12 bases lying between them. The CDR3 totals 15 residues. Germline CDR1 is SGHAT and CDR2 is FQNNGV.

The rearrangement uses TRBV7-2 and TRBJ1-2; 8 bases are a match to TRBD1. J lost 4 bases, V lost 5 bases, and 9 bases had no gene match. The CDR3 contains 15 residues. Germline V gene lookup returns CDR1 SGHTA and CDR2 FQGNSA. CDR3 DNA sequence: TGTGCCAGCAGCCTCGGGACAGGTCGCAGCTATGGCTACACCTTC. Its translation is CASSLGTGRSYGYTF.

V usage is TRBV5-1 and J usage is TRBJ1-5, with a tentative D call TRBD1 (6 bases). The CDR3 length is 18 residues. Germline-derived CDR1 and CDR2 are SGHRS and YFSETQ. Trimming took off 3 bases at V and 2 bases at J, with 21 bases between the two ends. As DNA, the CDR3 is TGCGCCAGCAGCTCCCTTACTCCCGGACAGCGTGGCAATCAGCCCCAGCATTTT. This sequence encodes CASSSLTPGQRGNQPQHF.

The rearrangement links TRBV6-4 to TRBJ1-2; weak D call: TRBD1 (5 bases). The V gene's germline CDR1 is MRHNA and CDR2 SNTAGT. The CDR3 is 12 residues long. The V end lost 6 bases, the J end lost 4 bases, and 9 bases lay between the germline ends. The CDR3 DNA is TGTGCCAGCAGGACAGAAGCCTATGGCTACACCTTC. It translates to CASRTEAYGYTF.

This chain joins TRBV11-2 and TRBJ1-4, with D perhaps TRBD1 (5 bases). This CDR3 spans 14 amino acids. Germline CDR1 is SGHAT and CDR2 is FQNNGV. Trimming took off 5 bases at V and 4 bases at J, with 11 bases between the two ends. CDR3 nucleotides: TGTGCCAGCAGCCCAGGGTGGGATAATGAAAAACTGTTTTTT. It yields the protein CASSPGWDNEKLFF.

The chain carries TRBV6-6 and TRBJ1-2; perhaps TRBD1 as D (6 bases). Looked up from germline, CDR1 is MNHNY and CDR2 is SVGAGI (reference sequence). Trimming pared 4 bases from V and 3 bases from J, leaving 18 bases between. The CDR3 has 16 residues. CDR3 DNA sequence: TGTGCCAGCAGTTTCCGTCGGACAGACAGTTACTATGGCTACACCTTC. Encoded protein: CASSFRRTDSYYGYTF.

The chain's CDR3 is CASSTPRGGSLYEQYF. In nucleotides, the CDR3 is TGTGCCAGCAGCACCCCCCGGGGCGGGAGTCTCTACGAGCAGTACTTC. This chain uses TRBV11-2 with TRBJ2-7; 7 bases align to TRBD2. The CDR3 is made up of 16 amino acids. Germline assignment: CDR1 SGHAT and CDR2 FQNNGV. The junction had 13 bases not matched to a gene; V was cut back by 5 bases and J by 3 bases.

This clone has just one count. V usage is TRBV2 and J usage is TRBJ2-5; no clear D gene. Matching the DNA end better, TRBJ2-7 makes the J call doubtful. This CDR3 is built from 11 residues. Per the germline V gene, CDR1 is SNHLY and CDR2 is FYNNEI. CDR3 sequence: CASSASYEQYF. The CDR3 DNA follows: TGTGCCAGCAGTGCCTCCTACGAGCAGTACTTC.

The chain recombines TRBV27 with TRBJ1-1; D is possibly TRBD1 (5 bases). The CDR3 totals 12 residues. Trimming pared 4 bases from V and 11 bases from J, leaving 14 bases between. CDR1 and CDR2 from the germline V gene are MNHEY and SMNVEV (reference sequence). CDR3 sequence reads: CASSSSGGMAFF. The CDR3 bases are TGTGCCAGCAGTTCCTCTGGGGGGATGGCTTTCTTT.

In its sample, this clone was seen a few times. The V and J genes are TRBV7-9 and TRBJ2-5; unclear D gene. With the DNA end fitting TRBJ2-7 better, the J assignment may be wrong. CDR1 is SEHNR and CDR2 is FQNEAQ in the germline V gene (reference sequence). The CDR3 totals 12 residues. The CDR3 loop is CASSHPSVEQYF. The CDR3, as DNA: TGTGCCAGCAGCCACCCTTCGGTCGAGCAGTACTTC.

The chain joins TRBV19 to TRBJ1-2; the D gene is possibly TRBD1 (6 bases). The V gene's germline CDR1 is LNHDA and CDR2 SQIVND (reference sequence). The CDR3 loop spans 16 amino acids. V gave up 3 bases and J gave up 8 bases, with 22 bases separating them. As DNA, the CDR3 is TGTGCCAGTAGTATTCTTCTATGGGGGCGCGTGGGAGGCTACACCTTC. It is translated as CASSILLWGRVGGYTF.

V and J are TRBV7-3 and TRBJ1-1; 9 bases agree with TRBD1. V shed 5 bases and J 1 base; nucleotides not matched to a gene: 5. This CDR3 is 15 amino acids long. Per germline, CDR1 SGHTA and CDR2 FQGTGA. CDR3 amino acids: CASSPQTGGNTEAFF. CDR3 in DNA: TGTGCCAGCAGCCCCCAGACAGGGGGGAACACTGAAGCTTTCTTT. Based on the CDR3 plus reference TRBV7-3 and TRBJ1-1, the full variable domain is GAGVSQTPSNKVTEKGKYVELRCDPISGHTALYWYRQSLGQGPEFLIYFQGTGAADDSGLPNDRFFAVRPEGSVSTLKIQRTERGDSAVYLCASSPQTGGNTEAFFGQGTRLTVV.

V and J are TRBV6-5 and TRBJ2-7; perhaps TRBD2 as D (5 bases). V was cut by 9 bases and J by 6 bases, with 18 bases left in between. Per the germline V gene, CDR1 is MNHEY and CDR2 is SVGAGI. This CDR3 has 13 amino acids. CDR3 bases: TGTGCCAGTTCCCCCGGGGTTCCTCGCGAGCAGTACTTC. Protein product: CASSPGVPREQYF.

V usage is TRBV19 and J usage is TRBJ2-2; D may be TRBD2 (6 bases). V lost 3 bases and J lost 7, with 12 bases in between. CDR1 is LNHDA, CDR2 SQIVND, per germline (reference sequence). The CDR3 covers 14 residues. The CDR3 region has the DNA TGTGCCAGTAGTATTTTCGGGGGTAACGGGGAGCTGTTTTTT. This translates into CASSIFGGNGELFF.

This clone turned up a few times. The chain has TRBV13 and TRBJ2-6; D uncertain. CDR3 size: 13 residues. In germline, CDR1 is PRHDT, CDR2 FYEKMQ (reference sequence). V was shortened by 3 bases and J by 3 bases, with 3 bases between the two germline ends. The CDR3 region has the DNA TGTGCCAGCAGCTTCCGTGGGGCCAACGTCCTGACTTTC. This sequence encodes CASSFRGANVLTF. The full variable domain, in which reference TRBV13 and TRBJ2-6 provide the parts outside the CDR3, is AAGVIQSPRHLIKEKRETATLKCYPIPRHDTVYWYQQGPGQDPQFLISFYEKMQSDKGSIPDRFSAQQFSDYHSELNMSSLELGDSALYFCASSFRGANVLTFGAGSRLTVL.

This clone came up a few times. The chain has TRBV10-3 and TRBJ2-1; TRBD2 aligns across 7 bases. The germline V gene encodes CDR1 ENHRY and CDR2 SYGVKD. This CDR3 is 13 amino acids long. V was clipped by 0 bases and J by 9 bases; unmatched bases: 2. The CDR3 region is CAISESGGGEQFF. CDR3 DNA: TGTGCCATCAGTGAGTCGGGGGGGGGTGAGCAGTTCTTC.

The V call is TRBV9, the J call TRBJ1-4; 8 nucleotides line up with TRBD1. Germline-derived CDR1 and CDR2 are SGDLS and YYNGEE. With 3 bases clipped from V and 8 bases from J, the junction kept 12 bases outside the gene matches. The CDR3 spans 16 residues. The CDR3 reads CASSGIFRTGREKLFF. CDR3 nucleotide sequence: TGTGCCAGCAGCGGGATTTTCCGGACAGGGAGAGAAAAACTGTTTTTT.

The chain couples TRBV5-1 to TRBJ1-1; D gene uncertain. V was cut by 1 base and J by 0 bases, with 7 bases left in between. Germline CDR1 SGHRS, CDR2 YFSETQ. The CDR3 is 14 residues long. This CDR3 reads CASSLTSLNTEAFF. In DNA form, the CDR3 reads TGCGCCAGCAGCTTGACCAGTTTGAACACTGAAGCTTTCTTT. Full variable domain (missing parts from reference TRBV5-1 and TRBJ1-1): KAGVTQTPRYLIKTRGQQVTLSCSPISGHRSVSWYQQTPGQGLQFLFEYFSETQRNKGNFPGRFSGRQFSNSRSEMNVSTLELGDSALYLCASSLTSLNTEAFFGQGTRLTVV.